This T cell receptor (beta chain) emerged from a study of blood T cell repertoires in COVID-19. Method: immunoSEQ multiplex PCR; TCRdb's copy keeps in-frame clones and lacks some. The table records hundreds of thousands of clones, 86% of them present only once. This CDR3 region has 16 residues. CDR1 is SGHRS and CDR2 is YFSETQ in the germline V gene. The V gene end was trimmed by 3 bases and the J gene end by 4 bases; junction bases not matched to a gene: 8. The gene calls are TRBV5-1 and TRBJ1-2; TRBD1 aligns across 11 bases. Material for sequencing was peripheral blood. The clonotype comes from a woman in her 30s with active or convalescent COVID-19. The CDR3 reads CASSYRTGGEFYGYTF. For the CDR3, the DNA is TGCGCCAGCAGCTACCGGACAGGGGGCGAATTCTATGGCTACACCTTC.